The rows below give T cell receptor beta chains drawn from one sample of a study of glioma-infiltrating T cells. TCRdb itself ran the multiplex PCR reads through MiXCR, one entry per CDR3 protein. The profile shows about 130,000 distinct CDR3 sequences, approximately 24% of them singletons. Sequences were obtained from glioma tissue, nonneoplastic brain tissue, or PBMCs (not recorded which). The receptor source for this set is a human donor with low-grade glioma or glioblastoma, undergoing nonglioma brain surgery, or in good health (not recorded which). CDR3s include the opening cysteine and the closing phenylalanine or tryptophan. D genes are given only for firm matches. Size is stated for part of the rows, as once, few or many counts, or as a class when the clone is expanded.

v_call	j_call	d_call	clone_size	cdr3_aa	cdr3_nt
TRBV7-6	TRBJ1-2	NA	NA	CASSLGVDSYGYTF	TGTGCCAGCAGCTTAGGGGTCGACAGTTATGGCTACACCTTC
TRBV6-1	TRBJ1-3	NA	many	CASRDRGVSGNTIYF	TGTGCCAGCAGGGACCGCGGGGTCTCTGGAAACACCATATATTTT
TRBV19	TRBJ2-2	NA	NA	CASRPNTNTGELFF	TGTGCCAGTAGACCTAACACGAACACCGGGGAGCTGTTTTTT
TRBV10-3	TRBJ1-2	TRBD1	few	CAMGARGNYGYTF	TGTGCCATGGGAGCCAGGGGGAACTATGGCTACACCTTC
TRBV19	TRBJ1-2	NA	NA	CASAGPGSNYGYTF	TGTGCCAGTGCCGGCCCGGGATCGAACTATGGCTACACCTTC
TRBV4-2	TRBJ2-3	NA	NA	CASSQDLEGGRPTQYF	TGTGCCAGCAGCCAAGATCTCGAGGGGGGAAGGCCTACGCAGTATTTT
TRBV12-3/TRBV12-4	TRBJ2-1	NA	NA	CASTNRARNEQFF	TGTGCCAGCACGAATAGGGCTAGAAATGAGCAGTTCTTC
TRBV5-1	TRBJ1-2	TRBD1	NA	CASSTGTDYSYTF	TGCGCCAGCAGCACCGGGACAGACTATAGCTACACCTTC
TRBV2	TRBJ2-3	NA	few	CASIRGGDTQYF	TGTGCCAGCATTCGCGGAGGAGATACGCAGTATTTT
TRBV12-3/TRBV12-4	TRBJ2-3	TRBD2	NA	CASTTGTSVDTQYF	TGTGCCAGCACTACCGGGACTAGCGTGGATACGCAGTATTTT
TRBV24-1	TRBJ2-1	TRBD2	many	CATSDWTSGVNEQFF	TGTGCCACCAGTGACTGGACTAGCGGGGTAAATGAGCAGTTCTTC
TRBV11-2	TRBJ1-6	TRBD1	NA	CASSLGGTGNSPLHF	TGTGCCAGCAGCTTAGGGGGGACAGGGAATTCACCCCTCCACTTT
TRBV12-3/TRBV12-4	TRBJ1-5	TRBD1	few	CASRRQGFRNQPQHF	TGTGCCAGCAGGCGACAGGGGTTTCGCAATCAGCCCCAGCATTTT
TRBV20-1	TRBJ2-4	NA	many	CSSIAKNIQYF	TGCAGTAGTATAGCCAAAAACATTCAGTACTTC
TRBV15	TRBJ2-2	TRBD1	NA	CATSAPTRWGTGVTGELFF	TGTGCCACCAGCGCCCCGACGAGGTGGGGGACAGGGGTCACCGGGGAGCTGTTTTTT
TRBV24-1	TRBJ2-1	NA	NA	CATSDLPSYNEQFF	TGTGCCACCAGTGATTTGCCTAGCTACAATGAGCAGTTCTTC
TRBV19	TRBJ2-3	NA	few	CASSSWTEGTDTQYF	TGTGCCAGTAGTAGTTGGACAGAGGGCACAGATACGCAGTATTTT
TRBV20-1	TRBJ2-1	TRBD2	many	CSASERGVHGEQFF	TGCAGTGCTAGCGAGCGGGGGGTCCACGGTGAGCAGTTCTTC
TRBV10-3	TRBJ1-1	TRBD1	NA	CAIGKTGKIPTGNTEAFF	TGTGCCATCGGTAAGACAGGGAAAATCCCGACGGGGAACACTGAAGCTTTCTTT
TRBV6-1	TRBJ2-1	NA	few	CASSSPMRINEQFF	TGTGCCAGCAGTTCCCCGATGAGGATCAATGAGCAGTTCTTC
TRBV20-1	TRBJ2-3	NA	many	CSAREGPSTDTQYF	TGCAGTGCTAGAGAGGGTCCCAGCACAGATACGCAGTATTTT
TRBV4-1	TRBJ1-5	NA	many	CASSRWGGNQPQHF	TGCGCCAGCAGCAGATGGGGGGGGAATCAGCCCCAGCATTTT
TRBV24-1	TRBJ1-1	TRBD1	few	CATSDPRQGGVAEAFF	TGTGCCACCAGTGATCCGAGACAGGGCGGGGTTGCTGAAGCTTTCTTT
TRBV4-1	TRBJ1-5	NA	few	CASSQVGGRDRNQPQHF	TGCGCCAGCAGCCAAGTGGGGGGAAGGGATCGGAATCAGCCCCAGCATTTT